This T cell receptor (beta chain) was retrieved from a study of blood T cells in healthy people across ages. Points on this clonotype: The antigen is unknown.

The second PCR ran roughly 6 to 11 cycles with a sample-barcoded 5' primer and J-beta primers. TCRdb ran MiXCR on the 5' RACE reads and lists one entry per CDR3 protein. The sample carries about 1.8 million distinct CDR3 sequences, 49% recorded once. Broader study findings: Because donor CMV status was unknown, expanded clonotype changes were possibly confounded.

The CDR3 has 16 amino acids. The ends lost 6 bases at V and 5 bases at J; junction bases unmatched: 9. Germline assignment: CDR1 SGHTA and CDR2 FQGTGA. Sequencing input: blood. V gene TRBV7-3 combines with J gene TRBJ2-3; 12 bases align to TRBD2. The receptor's source is a woman aged 40 to 49 in good health. DNA of the CDR3: TGTGCCAGCAGTGCTAGCGGGGGGGCCGTACGAGATACGCAGTATTTT. Amino acid sequence: CASSASGGAVRDTQYF.